The 30 T cell receptor beta chains reported below all come from one sample, sequenced in a study of beta chain features in type 1 diabetes. Every bit of the isolated RNA underwent reverse transcription, so sequencing read expressed TCRB transcripts. TCRdb's copy holds only in-frame clones and misses some; the assay was immunoSEQ multiplex PCR. In the table there are about 340,000 clones, approximately 13% of which are singletons. Study-wide points: Within each of all four CD4+ subsets, Type 1 diabetes patients had TCRB CDR3s that were moderately but significantly shorter.

Their specific antigens are unknown. Source material: naive CD4+ T cells from blood. These receptor sequences come from a woman aged 18-35 years with type 1 diabetes.

V is TRBV5-6 and J is TRBJ2-5, with 9 nucleotides matching TRBD1. The V segment lost 3 bases and the J segment 7 bases; nucleotides outside the gene matches: 7. Germline assignment: CDR1 SGHDT and CDR2 YYEEEE. The CDR3 has 14 amino acids. CDR3 DNA sequence: TGTGCCAGCAGCTCGGGACAGGGTATAGTGACCCAGTACTTC. Encoded protein: CASSSGQGIVTQYF.

The J gene is TRBJ1-1, the V gene TRBV6-5; D remains unclear. Trimming cost V 5 bases and J 1 base, with 14 bases left between them. Germline V CDR1 and CDR2: MNHEY, SVGAGI. The length of the CDR3 is 15 residues. The CDR3 here is CASSPLAGRNTEAFF. Written as DNA, the CDR3 is TGTGCCAGCAGTCCGCTCGCCGGGAGGAACACTGAAGCTTTCTTT.

This clone showed up just a few times. This chain uses TRBV7-2 with TRBJ2-7, with 8 positions matching TRBD1. There are 13 residues in the CDR3. Losses at the gene ends were 3 bases for V and 5 bases for J; bases not matched to a gene: 3. Germline lookup yields CDR1 SGHTA and CDR2 FQGNSA. The CDR3 spells CASSLTGAHEQYF. The CDR3 DNA sequence: TGTGCCAGCAGCTTGACAGGGGCCCACGAGCAGTACTTC.

This clone was counted between two and nine times. The V gene is TRBV7-8, the J gene TRBJ2-3; D not resolved. V lost 5 bases, J lost 6 bases, and 12 bases lay in between. CDR1 and CDR2 from the germline V gene are SGHVS and FQNEAQ. This CDR3 comprises 13 residues. CDR3 in DNA: TGTGCCAGCAGCCGACTGCTTGTGGATACGCAGTATTTT. Translated, it gives CASSRLLVDTQYF.

There are a few counts of this clone. The chain carries TRBV7-8 and TRBJ2-3; D may be TRBD1 (6 bases). The CDR3 contains 14 residues. The V gene lost 1 base and the J gene lost 6 bases, with 11 bases spanning the gap. The germline V gene encodes CDR1 SGHVS and CDR2 FQNEAQ. The DNA of the CDR3 is TGTGCCAGCAGCTTAGGGCAGGGGTGGGATACGCAGTATTTT. This encodes CASSLGQGWDTQYF.

The chain joins TRBV28 to TRBJ2-1; TRBD2 might be the D (6 bases). This CDR3 comprises 14 residues. Germline V gene sequence: CDR1 MDHEN, CDR2 SYDVKM. V dropped 2 bases and J dropped 7 bases, with 12 bases sitting between them. The CDR3 region is CASSLATGRNEQFF. CDR3 nucleotides: TGTGCCAGCAGTTTAGCCACGGGGAGGAATGAGCAGTTCTTC.

V gene TRBV29-1 combines with J gene TRBJ1-4, with D unclear. Per the germline V gene, CDR1 is SQVTM and CDR2 is ANQGSEA. V lost 1 base and J 8 bases, leaving 11 bases between the germline ends. The CDR3 contains 13 residues. The CDR3 DNA is TGCAGCGTTGAAGGGCAAGAACGAGAAAAACTGTTTTTT. It codes for CSVEGQEREKLFF.

This clone turned up a few times. The chain joins TRBV28 to TRBJ2-7, with 13 bases that match TRBD2. Germline assignment: CDR1 MDHEN and CDR2 SYDVKM. J gave up 4 bases and V 3 bases, and 12 bases lay outside the gene matches. CDR3 length: 18 amino acids. The CDR3 protein is CASSFEGLAGTSGYEQYF. The CDR3 DNA reads as TGTGCCAGCAGTTTTGAGGGACTAGCGGGAACTTCGGGATACGAGCAGTACTTC. The full variable domain, its missing parts supplied by reference TRBV28 and TRBJ2-7, is DVKVTQSSRYLVKRTGEKVFLECVQDMDHENMFWYRQDPGLGLRLIYFSYDVKMKEKGDIPEGYSVSREKKERFSLILESASTNQTSMYLCASSFEGLAGTSGYEQYFGPGTRLTVT.

In this sample, this clone turned up a few times. The CDR3 here is CASRTSAGANVLTF. The CDR3 DNA sequence: TGTGCCAGCAGGACTAGTGCTGGGGCCAACGTCCTGACTTTC. This chain links TRBV6-1 with TRBJ2-6; TRBD2 might be the D (6 bases). The V gene's germline CDR1 is MNHNS and CDR2 SASEGT. The ends were cut back, 6 bases at V and 2 bases at J, with 8 bases in the middle. CDR3 length: 14 amino acids.

Concerning this clone: Sequence at one end of the junction differs from germline and may be a read error. The identical CDR3 is also encoded by other nucleotide sequences in the sample. The chain links TRBV29-1 to TRBJ2-1; D remains ambiguous. CDR3 size: 16 residues. Germline loops: CDR1 SQVTM, CDR2 ANQGSEA. The CDR3 region is CSVLGFRSTSYNEQFF. Written as DNA, the CDR3 is TGCAGCGTTCTAGGCTTTAGGAGCACTTCTTATAATGAGCAATTCTTC.

This rearrangement joins TRBV7-9 to TRBJ2-1, with 10 nucleotides matching TRBD2. Germline-derived CDR1 and CDR2 are SEHNR and FQNEAQ (reference sequence). This CDR3 contains 13 residues. V shed 5 bases, J shed 15 bases, and the junction held 10 bases outside the gene matches. This chain's CDR3 is CASSQHLAGVGFF. Here the CDR3 DNA reads TGTGCCAGCAGCCAACACCTAGCGGGAGTTGGGTTCTTC.

The genes are TRBV30 and TRBJ1-5; 12 bases map to TRBD1. The V gene's germline CDR1 is GTSNPN and CDR2 SVGIG (reference sequence). This CDR3 has 16 residues. With V trimmed by 1 base and J by 2 bases, 3 bases remained unmatched. CDR3 region: CAWSGGQGAGNQPQHF. In DNA form, the CDR3 reads TGTGCCTGGAGTGGGGGACAGGGGGCTGGCAATCAGCCCCAGCATTTT.

This clone was counted between two and nine times. The chain is built from TRBV11-2 and TRBJ2-7; possible D gene TRBD1, 6 bases. V was pared by 3 bases and J by 0 bases, with 12 bases between. The CDR3 has 15 amino acids. CDR1 is SGHAT, CDR2 FQNNGV, per germline. DNA for the CDR3: TGTGCCAGCAGCTTCTCCGGGACAAGCTCCTACGAGCAGTACTTC. This translates into CASSFSGTSSYEQYF.

This clone turned up a few times. The gene calls are TRBV9 and TRBJ2-7; 9 nucleotides line up with TRBD2. Germline CDR1 is SGDLS and CDR2 is YYNGEE. CDR3 size: 14 residues. V lost 2 bases, J lost 2 bases, and 2 bases stayed unmatched. CDR3 loop: CASSVASGTYEQYF. The CDR3 DNA reads TGTGCCAGCAGCGTTGCTAGCGGGACCTACGAGCAGTACTTC.

This clone was picked up a small number of times. The rearrangement joins TRBV29-1 to TRBJ2-2, with 12 bases fitting TRBD1. CDR3 length equals 14 residues. V shed 6 bases and J 2 bases; nucleotides not matched to a gene: 1. CDR1 SQVTM and CDR2 ANQGSEA come from the germline V gene. The CDR3 bases are TGCAGCGTGGGGACAGGGGGCAACACCGGGGAGCTGTTTTTT. Amino acids: CSVGTGGNTGELFF.

This clone was detected only a few times. This sequence joins TRBV5-5 and TRBJ2-1; 12 positions match TRBD2. The CDR3 consists of 15 residues. Germline V gene lookup returns CDR1 SGHKS and CDR2 YYEKEE (reference sequence). Losses at the gene ends were 5 bases for V and 3 bases for J; bases not matched to a gene: 3. Here the CDR3 reads CASRRTSGNYNEQFF. CDR3 bases: TGTGCCAGCAGGCGGACTAGCGGGAACTACAATGAGCAGTTCTTC.

This clone was seen a few times. This sequence joins TRBV4-3 and TRBJ2-4; 8 nucleotides match TRBD2. V was clipped by 6 bases and J by 3 bases; unmatched bases: 10. Germline loops: CDR1 LGHNA, CDR2 YSLEER. The CDR3 is made up of 16 amino acids. This CDR3 is CASSISGGLGKNIQYF. The CDR3 DNA follows: TGCGCCAGCAGTATCTCGGGAGGGCTCGGCAAAAACATTCAGTACTTC.

In this sample, this clone turned up a few times. Other DNA sequences from this sample encode an identical CDR3 as well. This sequence joins TRBV7-2 and TRBJ2-1; TRBD2 is a possible D gene (6 bases). Germline CDR1 and CDR2: SGHTA and FQGNSA. CDR3 length: 15 residues. V was shortened by 5 bases and J by 0 bases, with 11 bases between the two germline ends. CDR3 in DNA: TGTGCCAGCAGCCCGCTGGGGGGCTCCTACAATGAGCAGTTCTTC. Translating gives CASSPLGGSYNEQFF.

This clone has a handful of counts. This chain joins TRBV7-2 and TRBJ2-7, with TRBD1 as a possible D gene (6 bases). V lost 2 bases and J 1 base, leaving 18 bases between the germline ends. The CDR3 runs to 17 residues. CDR1 and CDR2 from the germline V gene are SGHTA and FQGNSA. This CDR3 reads CASSLRGWIPGSYEQYF. CDR3 DNA sequence: TGTGCCAGCAGCTTAAGGGGGTGGATCCCAGGGTCCTACGAGCAGTACTTC.

The chain joins TRBV15 to TRBJ2-1; TRBD1 matches at 7 bases. V trimming: 8 bases; J trimming: 7 bases; junction bases outside the gene matches: 8. This CDR3 contains 13 residues. CDR1 is LNHNV and CDR2 is YYDKDF in the germline V gene (reference sequence). The CDR3 spells CATPFNRGNEQFF. The CDR3 nucleotides read TGTGCCACCCCATTCAACAGGGGAAATGAGCAGTTCTTC.

The V gene is TRBV5-1, the J gene TRBJ2-3; 8 bases are a match to TRBD2. The trim removed 4 bases at V and 0 bases at J, leaving 7 bases unmatched. The CDR3 has 16 residues. Germline V gene data show CDR1 as SGHRS and CDR2 as YFSETQ. The CDR3 region is CASSRRLALSTDTQYF. For the CDR3, the DNA is TGCGCCAGCAGCAGGAGACTAGCGCTGAGCACAGATACGCAGTATTTT. Full variable domain (remainder filled in from reference TRBV5-1 and TRBJ2-3): KAGVTQTPRYLIKTRGQQVTLSCSPISGHRSVSWYQQTPGQGLQFLFEYFSETQRNKGNFPGRFSGRQFSNSRSEMNVSTLELGDSALYLCASSRRLALSTDTQYFGPGTRLTVL.

This clone was detected only a few times. This chain uses TRBV28 with TRBJ2-7; the match to TRBD2 covers 12 bases. Germline CDR1 MDHEN, CDR2 SYDVKM. The CDR3 is 16 residues long. J was trimmed by 2 bases and V by 5 bases; bases with no gene match: 7. The DNA of the CDR3 is TGTGCCAGCAGTCCATCCCTAGCGGGAGGGCCCTACGAGCAGTACGTC. Encoded protein: CASSPSLAGGPYEQYV.

This clone has a handful of counts. The gene calls are TRBV5-4 and TRBJ2-2; 13 nucleotides align to TRBD2. CDR1 is SGHNT and CDR2 is YYREEE in the germline V gene (reference sequence). The V gene end was trimmed by 5 bases and the J gene end by 4 bases; junction bases not matched to a gene: 8. This CDR3 has 17 residues. In nucleotides, the CDR3 is TGTGCCAGCAGTTCGACTAGCGGGAGGTCGGGCACCGGGGAGCTGTTTTTT. Protein: CASSSTSGRSGTGELFF.

As DNA, the CDR3 is TGTGCCTGGGCAAAGACAGGGGTTGAAGAAAAACTGTTTTTT. Translating gives CAWAKTGVEEKLFF. This sequence joins TRBV30 and TRBJ1-4; TRBD1 aligns across 8 bases. Germline V CDR1 and CDR2: GTSNPN, SVGIG (reference sequence). V lost 5 bases, J lost 8 bases, and 10 bases stayed unmatched. This CDR3 has 14 amino acids.

This clone has more than one count but fewer than ten. This chain connects TRBV5-1 to TRBJ2-4; D is ambiguous. The CDR3 has 13 amino acids. Germline CDR1 is SGHRS and CDR2 is YFSETQ. V was pared by 5 bases and J by 1 base, with 7 bases between. CDR3 coding DNA: TGCGCCAGCAGAGCCGCGGCCAAAAACATTCAGTACTTC. Translation gives CASRAAAKNIQYF.

This clone has just a few counts. This chain connects TRBV18 to TRBJ2-7, with a tentative D call TRBD1 (6 bases). This CDR3 is built from 13 residues. The germline V and J ends were trimmed by 4 bases and 3 bases, with 10 bases remaining between them. Germline lookup yields CDR1 KGHSH and CDR2 LQKENI. CDR3 protein: CASSLGDNYEQYV. CDR3 DNA: TGTGCCAGCTCACTGGGGGACAACTACGAGCAGTACGTC.

This clone was found a few times. V gene TRBV7-9 combines with J gene TRBJ2-7; TRBD1 matches 7 bases. Germline V gene sequence: CDR1 SEHNR, CDR2 FQNEAQ (reference sequence). This CDR3 has 12 amino acids. V trimming: 3 bases; J trimming: 5 bases; junction bases outside the gene matches: 1. CDR3 residues: CASSLTGNEQYV. The CDR3 DNA sequence: TGTGCCAGCAGCTTGACAGGGAACGAGCAGTACGTC.

CDR3 loop: CASRVTDQETQYF. The CDR3 DNA is TGTGCCAGCAGGGTCACAGATCAAGAGACCCAGTACTTC. The chain joins TRBV6-1 to TRBJ2-5, with unresolved D. Trimming left V 6 bases short and J 2 bases short, with 10 bases between. The CDR3 consists of 13 residues. The germline gives CDR1 MNHNS, CDR2 SASEGT.

This clone came up a few times. The chain employs TRBV9 and TRBJ2-3; D gene uncertain. The CDR3 totals 14 residues. CDR1 is SGDLS, CDR2 YYNGEE, per germline. Between the trimmed V and J ends, which lost 0 bases and 1 base, there was a span of 6 bases. The CDR3 coding sequence is TGTGCCAGCAGCGTAGCGGTAGGCACAGATACGCAGTATTTT. Its translation: CASSVAVGTDTQYF.

This chain joins TRBV5-1 and TRBJ1-5; 7 nucleotides line up with TRBD1. The CDR3 sequence is 13 residues long. Germline V lookup: CDR1 SGHRS, CDR2 YFSETQ. The V segment lost 4 bases and the J segment 6 bases; nucleotides outside the gene matches: 4. The CDR3 nucleotides are TGCGCCAGCAGCCAGACAGGGAGTCAGCCCCAGCATTTT. Translation gives CASSQTGSQPQHF.